These T cell receptor beta chains were read from a single sample in a study of blood T cell repertoires in COVID-19. Generated by immunoSEQ multiplex PCR, the TCRdb table keeps only in-frame clones and is missing some. The sample has 130,000 to 150,000 clones, 85% to 90% seen once. The sample consisted of peripheral blood. These receptors came from a human donor in a cohort sampled during active COVID-19. Each CDR3 is given with its conserved first and last residue. D genes are given only for firm matches. Rows may omit the clone size; those that give it use once, few, many or a size class.

d_call: .; j_call: TRBJ2-5; v_call: TRBV12-2; clone_size: .; cdr3_aa: CASRLLRELQETQYF; cdr3_nt: TGTGCAAGTCGACTCCTGAGGGAGCTACAAGAGACCCAGTACTTC
d_call: TRBD1; j_call: TRBJ1-6; v_call: TRBV9; clone_size: .; cdr3_aa: CASSSTGTENSPLHF; cdr3_nt: TGTGCCAGCAGCTCGACCGGGACAGAGAATTCACCCCTCCACTTT
d_call: .; j_call: TRBJ1-3; v_call: TRBV5-1; clone_size: .; cdr3_aa: CASSNPGSGNTIYF; cdr3_nt: TGCGCCAGCAGTAACCCGGGGTCTGGAAACACCATATATTTT
d_call: TRBD1; j_call: TRBJ1-6; v_call: TRBV7-8; clone_size: .; cdr3_aa: CASSLDRGPPWSPLHF; cdr3_nt: TGTGCCAGCAGCTTAGACAGGGGACCTCCTTGGTCACCCCTCCACTTT
d_call: .; j_call: TRBJ2-2; v_call: TRBV11-2; clone_size: many; cdr3_aa: CASRTAGQFGTGELFF; cdr3_nt: TGTGCCAGCAGGACCGCGGGGCAATTCGGCACCGGGGAGCTGTTTTTT
d_call: .; j_call: TRBJ2-3; v_call: TRBV2; clone_size: .; cdr3_aa: CASSPQTRTFTDTQYF; cdr3_nt: TGTGCCAGCAGTCCCCAAACCAGAACCTTCACAGATACGCAGTATTTT
d_call: TRBD1; j_call: TRBJ2-7; v_call: TRBV10-2; clone_size: .; cdr3_aa: CASSELLRGSTYEQYF; cdr3_nt: TGCGCCAGCAGTGAGCTACTCAGGGGGTCGACCTACGAGCAGTACTTC
d_call: .; j_call: TRBJ1-6; v_call: TRBV7-6; clone_size: .; cdr3_aa: CASSLSSLINSPLHF; cdr3_nt: TGTGCCAGCAGCTTATCCAGTCTGATTAATTCACCCCTCCACTTT
d_call: .; j_call: TRBJ1-6; v_call: TRBV5-4; clone_size: .; cdr3_aa: CASSLRQGSNSPLHF; cdr3_nt: TGTGCCAGCAGCTTGCGGCAGGGGAGTAATTCACCCCTCCACTTT
d_call: .; j_call: TRBJ2-1; v_call: TRBV11-3; clone_size: once; cdr3_aa: CASSLGAPWNEQFF; cdr3_nt: TGTGCCAGCAGCTTAGGGGCCCCATGGAATGAGCAGTTCTTC
d_call: .; j_call: TRBJ2-1; v_call: TRBV28; clone_size: .; cdr3_aa: CASSSLGQGGNEQFF; cdr3_nt: TGTGCCAGCAGTTCCCTGGGGCAGGGAGGCAATGAGCAGTTCTTC
d_call: .; j_call: TRBJ1-2; v_call: TRBV6-1; clone_size: .; cdr3_aa: CASSEALQVLSANYGYTF; cdr3_nt: TGTGCCAGCAGTGAAGCGCTACAGGTACTTTCAGCAAACTATGGCTACACCTTC
d_call: .; j_call: TRBJ1-1; v_call: TRBV6-5; clone_size: once; cdr3_aa: CASSPRTEATEAFF; cdr3_nt: TGTGCCAGCAGTCCTAGGACAGAAGCCACTGAAGCTTTCTTT
d_call: .; j_call: TRBJ1-2; v_call: TRBV28; clone_size: .; cdr3_aa: CASSTPLGSNYGYTF; cdr3_nt: TGTGCCAGCAGTACCCCCCTAGGCTCTAACTATGGCTACACCTTC
d_call: TRBD1; j_call: TRBJ2-5; v_call: TRBV11-3; clone_size: .; cdr3_aa: CASSLEGPGTGQETQYF; cdr3_nt: TGTGCCAGCAGCTTAGAAGGTCCCGGGACAGGGCAAGAGACCCAGTACTTC